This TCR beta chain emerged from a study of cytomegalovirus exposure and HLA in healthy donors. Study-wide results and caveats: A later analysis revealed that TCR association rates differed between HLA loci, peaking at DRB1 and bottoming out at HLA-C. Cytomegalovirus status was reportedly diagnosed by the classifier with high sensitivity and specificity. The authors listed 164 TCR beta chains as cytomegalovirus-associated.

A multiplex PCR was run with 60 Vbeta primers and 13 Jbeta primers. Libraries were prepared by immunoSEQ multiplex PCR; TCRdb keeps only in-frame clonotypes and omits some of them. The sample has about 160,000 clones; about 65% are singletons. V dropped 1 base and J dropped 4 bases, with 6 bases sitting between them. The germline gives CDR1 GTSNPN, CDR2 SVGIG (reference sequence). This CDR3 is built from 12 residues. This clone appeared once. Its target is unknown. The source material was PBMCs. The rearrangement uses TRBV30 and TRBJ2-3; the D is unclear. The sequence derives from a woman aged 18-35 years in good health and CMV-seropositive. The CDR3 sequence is CAWSGLSDTQYF. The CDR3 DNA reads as TGTGCCTGGAGTGGGCTCTCAGATACGCAGTATTTT. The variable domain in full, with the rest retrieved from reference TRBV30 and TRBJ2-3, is SQTIHQWPATLVQPVGSPLSLECTVEGTSNPNLYWYRQAAGRGLQLLFYSVGIGQISSEVPQNLSASRPQDRQFILSSKKLLLSDSGFYLCAWSGLSDTQYFGPGTRLTVL.